The 21 T cell receptor beta chains in this list originate from one sample, sequenced in a study of human T cells and chemical hapten exposure. MiXCR, applied by TCRdb to the RACE reads, yields one record per CDR3 protein. The data hold some 360,000 distinct CDR3 sequences, with approximately 5.1% observed a single time. Time point in this sample: pre-sensitization, week 0. The treatment denotes: therapeutic diphenylcyclopropenone sensitization with weekly scalp DPC. This material consisted of whole blood, taken in connection with sensitization to the hapten diphenylcyclopropenone (DPC). Receptors originate from a woman aged 50 to 65 with alopecia areata. Some clones in this sample may be carry-over from other donors' samples.

This clonotype was detected ten times or more. The V gene is TRBV6-2 or TRBV6-3, the J gene TRBJ1-5; no definite D call. Germline V gene sequence: CDR1 MNHEY, CDR2 SVGEGT. There are 14 residues in the CDR3. V gave up 7 bases and J gave up 3 bases, with 13 bases separating them. This chain's CDR3 is CASTQDVFNQPQHF. The DNA of the CDR3 is TGTGCCAGCACCCAGGACGTATTCAATCAGCCCCAGCATTTT.

This rearrangement joins TRBV7-9 to TRBJ1-1, with unresolved D. V lost 5 bases and J lost 12, with 19 bases in between. Germline assignment: CDR1 SEHNR and CDR2 FQNEAQ (reference sequence). The length of the CDR3 is 13 residues. The CDR3 here is CASSPPSAGLSFF. In DNA, the CDR3 is TGTGCCAGCAGCCCCCCCTCCGCGGGCCTTTCTTTCTTT.

This clonotype was observed many times. The J gene is TRBJ1-1, the V gene TRBV5-1; maybe TRBD1 (6 bases). Germline V gene sequence: CDR1 SGHRS, CDR2 YFSETQ. V gave up 4 bases and J gave up 1 base, with 14 bases separating them. The CDR3 runs to 15 residues. CDR3 in amino acids: CASSPGTGQNTEAFF. CDR3 coding DNA: TGCGCCAGCAGCCCTGGCACGGGACAGAACACTGAAGCTTTCTTT.

In this sample, this clonotype turned up many times. The chain is built from TRBV24-1 and TRBJ2-7, with a weak D call TRBD2 (6 bases). The germline V gene encodes CDR1 KGHDR and CDR2 SFDVKD. This CDR3 contains 15 residues. Trimming took off 2 bases at V and 2 bases at J, with 12 bases between the two ends. DNA of the CDR3: TGTGCCACCAGTGATTCTGGTAGCGGAGCCTACGAGCAGTACTTC. Amino acid sequence: CATSDSGSGAYEQYF.

This clonotype came up a few times. The chain couples TRBV14 to TRBJ1-1; D may be TRBD1 (5 bases). V lost 1 base and J 10 bases, leaving 10 bases between the germline ends. Germline lookup yields CDR1 SGHDN and CDR2 FVKESK. The length of the CDR3 is 12 residues. The chain's CDR3 is CASSQARGGAFF. CDR3 bases: TGTGCCAGCAGCCAAGCGCGCGGGGGAGCTTTCTTT. Variable domain in full (rest from reference TRBV14 and TRBJ1-1): EAGVTQFPSHSVIEKGQTVTLRCDPISGHDNLYWYRRVMGKEIKFLLHFVKESKQDESGMPNNRFLAERTGGTYSTLKVQPAELEDSGVYFCASSQARGGAFFGQGTRLTVV.

This clonotype was found many times. Compared with germline, one end of the junction differs, possibly owing to a read error. The CDR3 loop is CATSSAGYNEQFF. DNA for the CDR3: TGTGCCACCAGTTCGGCGGGGTACAATGAGCAGTTCTTC. The chain carries TRBV27 and TRBJ2-1, with TRBD2 as a possible D gene (6 bases). The length of the CDR3 is 13 residues. Germline CDR1 and CDR2: MNHEY and SMNVEV (reference sequence).

The V call is TRBV29-1, the J call TRBJ2-5; D possibly corresponds to TRBD2 (6 bases). The V end was cut by 4 bases, the J end by 5 bases, with 11 bases between. Per germline, CDR1 SQVTM and CDR2 ANQGSEA. There are 12 residues in the CDR3. CDR3: CSVGAGRETQYF. In nucleotides, the CDR3 is TGCAGCGTTGGGGCAGGGAGGGAGACCCAGTACTTC.

The table lists this clonotype with many counts. The rearrangement uses TRBV3-1 and TRBJ1-1; 7 bases align to TRBD1. The J segment lost 5 bases and the V segment lost 3 bases, leaving 0 bases of the junction unmatched. Germline CDR1 is LGHDT and CDR2 is YNNKEL (reference sequence). The CDR3 is 12 residues long. The CDR3 protein is CASSHRGTEAFF. The DNA of the CDR3 is TGTGCCAGCAGCCACAGGGGGACTGAAGCTTTCTTT. The whole variable domain, remainder taken from reference TRBV3-1 and TRBJ1-1, is DTAVSQTPKYLVTQMGNDKSIKCEQNLGHDTMYWYKQDSKKFLKIMFSYNNKELIINETVPNRFSPKSPDKAHLNLHINSLELGDSAVYFCASSHRGTEAFFGQGTRLTVV.

This clonotype was picked up many times. Written as DNA, the CDR3 is TGCGCCAGCAGCTTTGACAGTACTTGGAATTCACCCCTCCACTTT. Translated, it gives CASSFDSTWNSPLHF. The rearrangement uses TRBV5-1 and TRBJ1-6; perhaps TRBD1 as D (5 bases). CDR1 SGHRS and CDR2 YFSETQ come from the germline V gene. V lost 2 bases, J lost 7 bases, and 13 bases lay in between. This CDR3 contains 15 residues.

In its sample, this clonotype was seen many times. The chain carries TRBV12-5 and TRBJ2-1; D may be TRBD1 or TRBD2 (5 bases each). The CDR3 totals 11 residues. Trimming took off 4 bases at V and 7 bases at J, with 5 bases between the two ends. Germline values: CDR1 LGHNT, CDR2 FRNRAP. In DNA, the CDR3 is TGTGCTAGTGGTTGGGGGAATGAGCAGTTCTTC. Protein: CASGWGNEQFF.

The chain is built from TRBV6-1 and TRBJ2-5; possibly TRBD2 for D (6 bases). The germline CDR1 and CDR2 sequences are MNHNS and SASEGT. The CDR3 runs to 14 residues. V was pared by 6 bases and J by 7 bases, with 18 bases between. CDR3 in DNA: TGTGCCAGCAGACCATCGGGACTGAAAGGGACCCAGTACTTC. Translating it yields CASRPSGLKGTQYF.

The table lists this clonotype with many counts. The gene calls are TRBV11-2 and TRBJ2-1; TRBD1 matches at 9 bases. This CDR3 is 15 amino acids long. CDR1 is SGHAT and CDR2 is FQNNGV in the germline V gene. With V trimmed by 2 bases and J by 4 bases, 3 bases remained unmatched. CDR3 DNA: TGTGCCAGCAGCTTATGGGACAGGGAGTACAATGAGCAGTTCTTC. Protein sequence: CASSLWDREYNEQFF.

This clonotype was counted between two and nine times. The chain combines TRBV7-2 with TRBJ1-2; D possibly corresponds to TRBD1 (6 bases). Germline V gene data show CDR1 as SGHTA and CDR2 as FQGNSA. This CDR3 is built from 15 residues. V was shortened by 4 bases and J by 0 bases, with 12 bases between the two germline ends. This CDR3 is CASSSMTGANYGYTF. The CDR3 coding sequence is TGTGCCAGCAGCTCGATGACAGGAGCTAACTATGGCTACACCTTC.

This clonotype was counted ten times or more. The V and J genes are TRBV5-1 and TRBJ1-6; TRBD1 aligns across 7 bases. Germline V gene data show CDR1 as SGHRS and CDR2 as YFSETQ. Trimming took 0 bases from V and 8 from J; bases not matched to a gene: 11. The CDR3 runs to 17 residues. Here the CDR3 reads CASSLGTGTRNDSPLHF. CDR3 in DNA: TGCGCCAGCAGCTTGGGGACAGGCACAAGAAACGATTCACCCCTCCACTTT.

This clonotype came up many times. The chain employs TRBV3-1 and TRBJ2-3; D is uncertain. Between the trimmed V and J ends, which lost 5 bases and 1 base, there was a span of 7 bases. CDR1 and CDR2 (germline): LGHDT, YNNKEL (reference sequence). The CDR3 runs to 13 residues. This CDR3 is CASSWSGTDTQYF. The DNA for the CDR3 is TGTGCCAGCAGCTGGTCCGGCACAGATACGCAGTATTTT.

This clonotype was recorded many times. V gene TRBV6-1 combines with J gene TRBJ2-3; D unclear. The CDR3 contains 14 residues. The germline gives CDR1 MNHNS, CDR2 SASEGT. V lost 2 bases and J lost 1, with 7 bases in between. The CDR3 sequence is CASSEMRGTDTQYF. CDR3 DNA sequence: TGTGCCAGCAGTGAAATGAGAGGCACAGATACGCAGTATTTT.

This clonotype was detected a few times. This chain connects TRBV12-3 or TRBV12-4 to TRBJ2-7; D might be TRBD2 (5 bases). V lost 6 bases to trimming and J lost 6 bases, with 15 bases between them. This CDR3 is 13 amino acids long. The CDR3 nucleotides read TGTGCCAGCAGCCAAACCCGGGGTGGCGAGCAGTACTTC. Amino acid sequence: CASSQTRGGEQYF.

This clonotype was seen more than once but under ten times. The genes are TRBV12-3 or TRBV12-4 and TRBJ1-2, with 9 bases matching TRBD1. The CDR3 spans 14 residues. After removal of 5 bases from V and 4 bases from J, the junction contained 5 bases not matched to a gene. The CDR3 spells CASSPTGGAYGYTF. The CDR3 region has the DNA TGTGCCAGCAGTCCGACAGGGGGTGCCTATGGCTACACCTTC.

This clonotype was seen many times. The chain has TRBV13 and TRBJ2-1; D tentatively reads TRBD1 or TRBD2 (5 bases each). This CDR3 spans 14 amino acids. V lost 3 bases and J 6 bases, leaving 12 bases between the germline ends. CDR1 is PRHDT, CDR2 FYEKMQ, per germline (reference sequence). The CDR3 spells CASSLGRAGNEQFF. The DNA of the CDR3 is TGTGCCAGCAGCTTGGGCAGGGCGGGCAATGAGCAGTTCTTC.

In its sample, this clonotype was seen a few times. The J gene is TRBJ2-1, the V gene TRBV5-4; D might be TRBD1 or TRBD2, each matching 5 bases. The germline gives CDR1 SGHNT, CDR2 YYREEE (reference sequence). Trimming took 3 bases from V and 4 from J, leaving 14 bases between them. The CDR3 covers 15 residues. The CDR3 is CASSSRDGGYNEQFF. In nucleotides, the CDR3 is TGTGCCAGCAGCTCCCGGGACGGAGGATACAATGAGCAGTTCTTC.

The chain has TRBV29-1 and TRBJ2-2, with 9 positions matching TRBD2. The germline V gene has CDR1 SQVTM and CDR2 ANQGSEA. This CDR3 region has 13 residues. Trimming took 4 bases from V and 6 from J; bases not matched to a gene: 3. The CDR3 coding sequence is TGCAGCGTTGGTAGCGGGAGTTCCGGGGAGCTGTTTTTT. It yields the protein CSVGSGSSGELFF.